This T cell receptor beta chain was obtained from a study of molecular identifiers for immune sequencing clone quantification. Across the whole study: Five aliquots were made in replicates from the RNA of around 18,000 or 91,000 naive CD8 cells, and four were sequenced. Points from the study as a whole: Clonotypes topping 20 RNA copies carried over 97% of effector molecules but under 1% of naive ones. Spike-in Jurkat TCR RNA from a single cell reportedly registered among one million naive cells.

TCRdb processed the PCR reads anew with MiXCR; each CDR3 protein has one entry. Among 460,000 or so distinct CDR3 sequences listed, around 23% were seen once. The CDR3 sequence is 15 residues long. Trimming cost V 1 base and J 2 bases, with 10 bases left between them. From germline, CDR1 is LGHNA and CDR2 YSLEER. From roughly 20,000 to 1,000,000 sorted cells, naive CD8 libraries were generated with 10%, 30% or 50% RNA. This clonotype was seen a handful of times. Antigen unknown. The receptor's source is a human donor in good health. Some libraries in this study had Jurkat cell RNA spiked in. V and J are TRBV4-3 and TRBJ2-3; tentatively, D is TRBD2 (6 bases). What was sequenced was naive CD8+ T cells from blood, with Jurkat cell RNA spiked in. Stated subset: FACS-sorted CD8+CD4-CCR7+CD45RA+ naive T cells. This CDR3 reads CASSQGVAATDTQYF. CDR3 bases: TGCGCCAGCAGCCAAGGGGTAGCGGCCACAGATACGCAGTATTTT.